The 6 T cell receptor beta chains below come from one sample, sequenced in a study of cytomegalovirus exposure and HLA in healthy donors. The PCR used 60 Vbeta and 13 Jbeta primers. Assay used: immunoSEQ multiplex PCR; TCRdb lists only in-frame clones, some missing. The data hold approximately 180,000 clones, with just over 70% observed a single time. Sequences were obtained from PBMCs. Every receptor here comes from a human donor in good health.

This chain uses TRBV7-2 with TRBJ2-6, with D maybe TRBD1 (5 bases). Trimming pared 1 base from V and 4 bases from J, leaving 17 bases between. CDR1 and CDR2 from the germline V gene are SGHTA and FQGNSA. CDR3 size: 18 residues. CDR3 bases: TGTGCCAGCAGCTTAGTGAGTGTGGGGCAGCTCGGGGCCAACGTCCTGACTTTC. As protein: CASSLVSVGQLGANVLTF.

The CDR3 here is CAISVAGQGNQPQHF. CDR3 bases: TGTGCCATCAGTGTGGCAGGACAGGGCAATCAGCCCCAGCATTTT. The chain is built from TRBV10-3 and TRBJ1-5, with 7 nucleotides matching TRBD1. Trimming cost V 4 bases and J 2 bases; bases outside gene matches: 5. Germline values: CDR1 ENHRY, CDR2 SYGVKD. This CDR3 region has 15 residues.

The chain links TRBV11-2 to TRBJ2-7, with 7 positions matching TRBD1. Germline V gene data show CDR1 as SGHAT and CDR2 as FQNNGV. V lost 4 bases and J lost 2; bases outside the gene matches: 11. The CDR3 covers 16 residues. The CDR3, as DNA: TGTGCCAGCAGCTCACGAAAATCGGGACAGACCTACGAGCAGTACTTC. Translated: CASSSRKSGQTYEQYF.

The chain carries TRBV6-5 and TRBJ1-1; the D gene is possibly TRBD1 (6 bases). V lost 0 bases to trimming and J lost 7 bases, with 18 bases between them. CDR1 is MNHEY and CDR2 is SVGAGI in the germline V gene. The CDR3 runs 16 residues. The DNA of the CDR3 is TGTGCCAGCAGTTACTCGATCGAGGGGGTCGCTGGTGAAGCTTTCTTT. Its translation is CASSYSIEGVAGEAFF.

V usage is TRBV7-2 and J usage is TRBJ1-1, with a possible D match to TRBD1 (5 bases). Trimming removed 7 bases from V and 5 bases from J, with 14 bases in between. CDR1 SGHTA and CDR2 FQGNSA come from the germline V gene. There are 13 residues in the CDR3. CDR3 protein: CASIPPGRTEAFF. The CDR3 DNA sequence: TGTGCCAGCATCCCGCCAGGGAGGACTGAAGCTTTCTTT.

The genes are TRBV4-1 and TRBJ2-5, with 12 bases identical to TRBD2. The CDR3 runs to 16 residues. From germline, CDR1 is MGHRA and CDR2 YSYEKL. V lost 3 bases to trimming and J lost 5 bases; unmatched junction nucleotides: 7. CDR3 DNA sequence: TGCGCCAGCAGCCAGCTAGCGGGGGGGCCTCGGGAGACCCAGTACTTC. Its translation is CASSQLAGGPRETQYF.